This TCR beta chain is from a study of T cell repertoires in cytomegalovirus infection. About the study: Signatures in public TCR beta sequences pointed to both CMV infection and matching HLA type.

Findings and caveats of the study: It was HLA-C-restricted CMV-specific TCR beta clonotypes that dominated the response ex vivo.

MiXCR was run by TCRdb on the reads, yielding one entry per CDR3 protein. The sample includes 600,000 to 700,000 distinct CDR3 sequences, around 35% of them seen just once. This clonotype has just a few counts. Its antigen is unidentified. The TCR originated in a human donor in good health (CMV status not recorded). Some clones in this sample may be carry-over from other donors' samples. The sample in question was cultured PBMCs, obtained from culture after CMV antigen stimulation.

In DNA, the CDR3 is TGTGCCAGCAGCTTAAACATGGACAATGAGCAGTTCTTC. Amino acids: CASSLNMDNEQFF. The chain has TRBV7-2 and TRBJ2-1, with unresolved D. The V gene's germline CDR1 is SGHTA and CDR2 FQGNSA. V gave up 2 bases and J gave up 5 bases, with 7 bases separating them. The CDR3 has 13 residues.